The clone carrying this T cell receptor (beta chain) was picked up one time. Antigen specificity is unknown. This sample is drawn from a study of shared clonotypes between healthy human individuals. Across the whole study: CD4 naive and CD4 memory each took three plates per donor, while CD8 naive took two and CD8 memory one. Study outcomes and limitations: For naive CD4 cells, approximately 5% of clonotypes were shared across a few donors. An expected dependence of interdonor clonotype sharing on sequencing depth was noted.

It was CD45RO-negative cells, positively selected for CCR7, that made up naive CD8 cells, with terminally differentiated effector memory CD45RA+ cells excluded. Clones were sequenced by immunoSEQ multiplex PCR, and TCRdb holds only the in-frame ones, with some missing. The sample holds some 2,000,000 clones, 85% to 95% seen once. Sequencing was carried out using naive CD8+ T cells sorted from blood. The receptor was derived from a man between 18 and 29 years old in good health.

The CDR3 loop is CASSQDRGGGRGRREQYF. The CDR3 bases are TGTGCCAGCAGCCAAGATCGGGGCGGAGGACGGGGAAGGAGAGAGCAGTACTTC. The chain is built from TRBV14 and TRBJ2-7; D possibly uses TRBD1 or TRBD2 (5 bases each). Trimming shortened V by 0 bases and J by 7 bases, and 25 bases separated the two germline ends. From germline, CDR1 is SGHDN and CDR2 FVKESK. The CDR3 runs to 18 residues.